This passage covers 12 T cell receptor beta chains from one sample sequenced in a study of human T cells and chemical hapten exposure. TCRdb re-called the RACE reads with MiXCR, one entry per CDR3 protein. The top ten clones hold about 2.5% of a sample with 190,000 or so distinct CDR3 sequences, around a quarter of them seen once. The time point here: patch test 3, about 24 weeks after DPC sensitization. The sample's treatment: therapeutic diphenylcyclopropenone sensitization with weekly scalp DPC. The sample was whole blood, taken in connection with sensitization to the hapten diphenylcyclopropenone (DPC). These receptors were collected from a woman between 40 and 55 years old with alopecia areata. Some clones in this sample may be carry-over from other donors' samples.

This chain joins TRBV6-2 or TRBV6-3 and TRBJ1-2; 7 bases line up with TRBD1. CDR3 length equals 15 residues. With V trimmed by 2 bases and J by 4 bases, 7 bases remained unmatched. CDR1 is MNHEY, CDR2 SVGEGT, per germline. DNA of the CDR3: TGTGCCAGCAGTTACGACGACAGGGAACCCTATGGCTACACCTTC. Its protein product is CASSYDDREPYGYTF.

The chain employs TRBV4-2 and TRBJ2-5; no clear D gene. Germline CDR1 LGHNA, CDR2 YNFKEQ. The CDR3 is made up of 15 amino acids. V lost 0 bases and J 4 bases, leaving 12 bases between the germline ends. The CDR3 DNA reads TGTGCCAGCAGCCAAGAATTTGCGAATCGAGAGACCCAGTACTTC. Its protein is CASSQEFANRETQYF.

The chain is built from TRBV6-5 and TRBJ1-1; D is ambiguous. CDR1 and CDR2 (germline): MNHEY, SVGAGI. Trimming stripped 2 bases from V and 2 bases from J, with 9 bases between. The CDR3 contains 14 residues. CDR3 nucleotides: TGTGCCAGCAGTTACGTCCCAACAAACACTGAAGCTTTCTTT. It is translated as CASSYVPTNTEAFF.

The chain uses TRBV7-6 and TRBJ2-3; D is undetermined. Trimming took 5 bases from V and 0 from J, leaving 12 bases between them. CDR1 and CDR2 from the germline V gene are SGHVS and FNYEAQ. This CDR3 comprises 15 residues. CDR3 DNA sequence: TGTGCCAGCAGCAAAAACACCCAAAGCACAGATACGCAGTATTTT. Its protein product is CASSKNTQSTDTQYF.

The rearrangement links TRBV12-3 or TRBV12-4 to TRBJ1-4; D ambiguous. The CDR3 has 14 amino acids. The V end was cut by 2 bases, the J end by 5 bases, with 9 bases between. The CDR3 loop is CASSLMAANEKLFF. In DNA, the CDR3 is TGTGCCAGCAGTTTAATGGCCGCAAATGAAAAACTGTTTTTT.

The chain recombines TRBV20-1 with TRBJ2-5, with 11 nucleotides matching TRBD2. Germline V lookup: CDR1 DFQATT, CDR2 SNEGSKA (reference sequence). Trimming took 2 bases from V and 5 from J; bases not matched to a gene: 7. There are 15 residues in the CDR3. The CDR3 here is CSARKTSGIRETQYF. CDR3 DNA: TGCAGTGCTAGAAAGACTAGCGGGATCCGGGAGACCCAGTACTTC.

In nucleotides, the CDR3 is TGTGCCAGCAGTTTATCGGGACAGGGGACCAAAAACATTCAGTACTTC. It encodes CASSLSGQGTKNIQYF. The chain joins TRBV28 to TRBJ2-4; 10 positions match TRBD1. Germline V lookup: CDR1 MDHEN, CDR2 SYDVKM. With 1 base clipped from V and 2 bases from J, the junction kept 2 bases outside the gene matches. The CDR3 spans 16 residues.

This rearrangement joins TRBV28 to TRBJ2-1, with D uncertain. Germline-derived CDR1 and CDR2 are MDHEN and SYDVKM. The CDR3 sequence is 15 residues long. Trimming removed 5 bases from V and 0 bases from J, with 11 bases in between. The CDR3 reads CASSPRSTSYNEQFF. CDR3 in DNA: TGTGCCAGCAGTCCTCGTTCTACCTCCTACAATGAGCAGTTCTTC.

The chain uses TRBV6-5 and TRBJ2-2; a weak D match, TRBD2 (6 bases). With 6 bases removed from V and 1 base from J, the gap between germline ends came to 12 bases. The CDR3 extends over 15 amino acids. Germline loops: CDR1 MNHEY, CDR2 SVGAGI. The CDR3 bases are TGTGCCAGCAGAACCGGGACTGGGAACACCGGGGAGCTGTTTTTT. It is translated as CASRTGTGNTGELFF.

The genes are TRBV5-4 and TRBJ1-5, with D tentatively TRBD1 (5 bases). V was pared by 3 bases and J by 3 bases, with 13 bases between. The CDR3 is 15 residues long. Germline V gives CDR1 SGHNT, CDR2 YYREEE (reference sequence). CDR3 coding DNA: TGTGCCAGCAGCTGGGGAAGGGGTTTCAATCAGCCCCAGCATTTT. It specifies CASSWGRGFNQPQHF. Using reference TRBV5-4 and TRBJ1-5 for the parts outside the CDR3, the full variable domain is ETGVTQSPTHLIKTRGQQVTLRCSSQSGHNTVSWYQQALGQGPQFIFQYYREEENGRGNFPPRFSGLQFPNYSSELNVNALELDDSALYLCASSWGRGFNQPQHFGDGTRLSIL.

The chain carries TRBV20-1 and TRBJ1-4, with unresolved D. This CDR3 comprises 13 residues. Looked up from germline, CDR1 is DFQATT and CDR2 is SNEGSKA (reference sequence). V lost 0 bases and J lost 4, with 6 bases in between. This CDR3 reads CSAREQVNEKLFF. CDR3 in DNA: TGCAGTGCTAGAGAGCAGGTTAATGAAAAACTGTTTTTT.

The CDR3 DNA reads TGCAGTGCTCCCGGGATTAGGGGCTTCTACAATGAGCAGTTCTTC. This encodes CSAPGIRGFYNEQFF. The chain is built from TRBV20-1 and TRBJ2-1, with D possibly being TRBD1 or TRBD2 (5 bases each). There are 15 residues in the CDR3. Trimming removed 5 bases at V and 3 bases at J, with 17 bases between. Germline CDR1 DFQATT, CDR2 SNEGSKA (reference sequence).